This T cell receptor beta chain was recovered during a study of Ad26.COV2.S vaccination and SARS-CoV-2 variants. In the study overall: Intramuscular Ad26.COV2.S doses were given once or twice, 56 days apart. Findings of the study overall: Placebo and vaccine recipients had non-spike TCR breadth that was similar.

Note on this clone: Its antigen is undetermined.

CDR3 length: 11 amino acids. V was trimmed by 5 bases and J by 11 bases, leaving 10 bases between them. Germline values: CDR1 MNHNY, CDR2 SVGAGI (reference sequence). Assay: immunoSEQ multiplex PCR; the TCRdb copy retains only in-frame clones and omits some. The table has some 460,000 clones, 70% to 90% seen once. As to treatment: 15 to 20 received Ad26.COV2.S at low or high dose, single or two shots; about 5 received placebo; per-sample allocation not given. Vaccine and placebo recipients were sampled on day 63 after the first injection. The vaccine antigen was prefusion-stabilized Wuhan SARS-CoV-2 spike.

The J gene is TRBJ1-5, the V gene TRBV6-6; D remains unclear. The sequence derives from a person aged 18 to 59 who received the Ad26.COV2.S COVID-19 vaccine or a placebo. This specimen consisted of peripheral blood, obtained in a trial of Ad26.COV2.S vaccine versus placebo. This CDR3 is CASSPDDAQHF. The CDR3 DNA is TGTGCCAGCAGTCCCGACGATGCCCAGCATTTT.